This TCR beta chain emerged from a study of blood T cell repertoires in COVID-19. From germline, CDR1 is SNHLY and CDR2 FYNNEI. V dropped 2 bases and J dropped 6; count of bases not matched to a gene: 12. The CDR3 sequence is 16 residues long. Clones were read by immunoSEQ multiplex PCR, and TCRdb kept only the in-frame ones, dropping some. The sample includes approximately 150,000 clones, roughly 90% seen only once; the top ten take about 5.3%. Specimen: peripheral blood. The chain employs TRBV2 and TRBJ2-7, with 8 nucleotides matching TRBD1. This clonotype was obtained from a man between 18 and 29 years old with COVID-19, enrolled during active disease. The DNA for the CDR3 is TGTGCCAGCAGTGAATTCTCCGTGCAGGGGGCGAGCGAGCAGTACTTC. Translating it yields CASSEFSVQGASEQYF. The whole variable domain, filled in from reference TRBV2 and TRBJ2-7, reads EPEVTQTPSHQVTQMGQEVILRCVPISNHLYFYWYRQILGQKVEFLVSFYNNEISEKSEIFDDQFSVERPDGSNFTLKIRSTKLEDSAMYFCASSEFSVQGASEQYFGPGTRLTVT.